This paragraph reports one TCR beta chain. V lost 1 base and J lost 1, with 12 bases in between. The CDR3 length is 15 residues. Germline CDR1 SGHKS, CDR2 YYEKEE (reference sequence). This entry belongs to a study of blood T cell repertoires in COVID-19. Study overall: Samples of COVID-19 (acute and convalescent) were obtained from the United States, Italy and Spain. PBMCs, B-cell-depleted T cells, or T cells provided the cDNA or gDNA that made up the material.

TCRdb's table, derived via immunoSEQ multiplex PCR, lists solely in-frame clones and lacks some. The table shows some 130,000 clones, with roughly 86% occurring only once. This sequence joins TRBV5-5 and TRBJ2-7; D ambiguous. This sequence originates from a human donor in a cohort sampled during active COVID-19. The sequenced sample was peripheral blood. CDR3 loop: CASSLPYRLSYEQYF. In DNA, the CDR3 is TGTGCCAGCAGCTTGCCCTACCGCCTATCCTACGAGCAGTACTTC.